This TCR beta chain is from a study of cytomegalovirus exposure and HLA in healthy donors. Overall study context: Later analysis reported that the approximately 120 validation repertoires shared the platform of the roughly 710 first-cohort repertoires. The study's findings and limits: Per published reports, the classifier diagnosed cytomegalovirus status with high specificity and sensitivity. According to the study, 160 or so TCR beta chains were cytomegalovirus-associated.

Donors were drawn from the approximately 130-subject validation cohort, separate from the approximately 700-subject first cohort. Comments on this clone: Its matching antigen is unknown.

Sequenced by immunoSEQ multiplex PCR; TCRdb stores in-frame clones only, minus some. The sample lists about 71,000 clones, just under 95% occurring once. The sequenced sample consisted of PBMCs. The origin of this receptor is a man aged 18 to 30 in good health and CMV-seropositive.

CDR3 bases: TGTGCCAGCAGCGTAGGGGGGGGCTTATTTGAAAAACTGTTTTTT. This translates into CASSVGGGLFEKLFF. This chain links TRBV9 with TRBJ1-4; D might be TRBD1 (6 bases). V lost 0 bases and J 7 bases, leaving 13 bases between the germline ends. From germline, CDR1 is SGDLS and CDR2 YYNGEE. The CDR3 sequence is 15 residues long.